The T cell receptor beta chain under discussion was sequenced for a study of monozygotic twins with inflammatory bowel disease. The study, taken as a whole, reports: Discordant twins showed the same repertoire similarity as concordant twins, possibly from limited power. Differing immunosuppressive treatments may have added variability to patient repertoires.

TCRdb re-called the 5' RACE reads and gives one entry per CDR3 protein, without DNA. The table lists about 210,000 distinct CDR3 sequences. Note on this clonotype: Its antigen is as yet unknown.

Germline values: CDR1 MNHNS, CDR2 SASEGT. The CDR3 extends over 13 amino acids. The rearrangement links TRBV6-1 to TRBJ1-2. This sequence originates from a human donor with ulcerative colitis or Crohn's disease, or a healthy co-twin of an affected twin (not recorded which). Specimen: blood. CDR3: CASSEARSLYYTF.